This TCR beta chain stems from a study of technical replicates of blood from several donors. Only in-frame clones appear in the TCRdb table, and some are missing; sequencing was by immunoSEQ multiplex PCR. The sample holds about 100,000 clones, 95% seen once. Sequenced material: T cells isolated from PBMCs. The TCR was taken from a human donor in good health.

The CDR3 region is CASSPPGQGSQPQHF. The CDR3 DNA reads TGTGCCAGCTCACCTCCGGGACAGGGAAGTCAGCCCCAGCATTTT. This sequence joins TRBV18 and TRBJ1-5, with 9 bases that match TRBD1. This CDR3 is built from 15 residues. Germline loops: CDR1 KGHSH, CDR2 LQKENI. J gave up 6 bases and V 3 bases, and 6 bases lay outside the gene matches.